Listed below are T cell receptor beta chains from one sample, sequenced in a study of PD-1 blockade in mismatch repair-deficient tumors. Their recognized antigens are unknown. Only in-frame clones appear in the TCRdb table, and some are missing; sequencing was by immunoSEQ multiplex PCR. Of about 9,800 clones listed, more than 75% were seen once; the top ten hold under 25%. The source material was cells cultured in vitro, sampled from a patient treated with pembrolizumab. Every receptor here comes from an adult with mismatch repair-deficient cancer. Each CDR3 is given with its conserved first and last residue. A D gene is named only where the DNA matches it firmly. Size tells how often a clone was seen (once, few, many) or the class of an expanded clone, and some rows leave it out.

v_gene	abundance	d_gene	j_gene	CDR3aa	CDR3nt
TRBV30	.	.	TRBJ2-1	CAWEPGTKMSHEQFF	TGTGCCTGGGAGCCGGGGACAAAAATGTCCCATGAGCAGTTCTTC
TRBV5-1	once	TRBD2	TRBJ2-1	CASSLGGLAGVNEQFF	TGCGCCAGCAGCTTGGGTGGACTAGCGGGAGTGAATGAGCAGTTCTTC
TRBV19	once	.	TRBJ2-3	CASSIGRTSSTDTQYF	TGTGCCAGTAGTATCGGCAGAACATCTAGCACAGATACGCAGTATTTT
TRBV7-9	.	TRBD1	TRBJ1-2	CASSLGGTGFATSF	TGTGCCAGCAGCTTAGGGGGGACAGGGTTTGCTACCTCCTTC
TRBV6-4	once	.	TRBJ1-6	CASSDSGGSPLHF	TGTGCCAGCAGTGACTCTGGGGGTTCACCCCTCCACTTT
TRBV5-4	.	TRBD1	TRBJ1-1	CASLRTGLMNTEAFF	TGTGCCAGCCTCCGGACAGGGCTGATGAACACTGAAGCTTTCTTT
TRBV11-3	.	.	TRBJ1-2	CASSLGGLYGYTF	TGTGCCAGCAGCTTGGGGGGGCTCTATGGCTACACCTTC
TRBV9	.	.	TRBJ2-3	CASSVAVASTDTQYF	TGTGCCAGCAGCGTAGCTGTCGCTAGCACAGATACGCAGTATTTT
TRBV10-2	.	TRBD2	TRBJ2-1	CASSGTSGRDNEQFF	TGCGCCAGCAGCGGAACTAGCGGGAGGGACAATGAGCAGTTCTTC
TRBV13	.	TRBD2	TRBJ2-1	CASSSWTSGSPNEQFF	TGTGCCAGCAGCTCCTGGACTAGCGGGAGCCCCAATGAGCAGTTCTTC
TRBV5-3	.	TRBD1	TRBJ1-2	CARSLGTGAISGYTF	TGTGCCAGAAGCTTAGGGACAGGGGCCATAAGTGGCTACACCTTC
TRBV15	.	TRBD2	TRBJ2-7	CATSPRGLAASYEQYF	TGTGCCACCAGCCCTCGAGGACTAGCGGCCTCCTACGAGCAGTACTTC
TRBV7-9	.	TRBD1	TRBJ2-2	CASSPHLTGSGELFF	TGTGCCAGCAGCCCACACCTGACAGGGTCCGGGGAGCTGTTTTTT
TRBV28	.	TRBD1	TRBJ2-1	CASSRDSNNEQFF	TGTGCCAGCAGTCGGGACAGCAACAATGAGCAGTTCTTC
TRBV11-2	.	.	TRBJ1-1	CASSLVQNTEAFF	TGTGCCAGCAGCTTAGTCCAGAACACTGAAGCTTTCTTT
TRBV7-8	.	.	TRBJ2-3	CASILRRGLSTDTQYF	TGTGCCAGCATCCTACGGCGGGGTTTGAGCACAGATACGCAGTATTTT
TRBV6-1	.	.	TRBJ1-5	CASLEGAISNQPQHF	TGTGCCAGCCTGGAGGGTGCTATCAGCAATCAGCCCCAGCATTTT
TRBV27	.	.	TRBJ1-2	CASSLSWGFYGYTF	TGTGCCAGCAGTTTATCGTGGGGGTTCTATGGCTACACCTTC
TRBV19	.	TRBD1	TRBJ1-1	CASSIPGTAWSTEAFF	TGTGCCAGTAGTATCCCCGGGACAGCCTGGAGCACTGAAGCTTTCTTT
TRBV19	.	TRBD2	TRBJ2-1	CASRELAGVDNEQFF	TGTGCCAGTAGAGAACTAGCGGGAGTTGACAATGAGCAGTTCTTC
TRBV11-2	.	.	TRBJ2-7	CASSQTGTRTYEQYF	TGTGCCAGCAGCCAAACCGGGACAAGGACCTACGAGCAGTACTTC
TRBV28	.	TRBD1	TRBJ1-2	CASTGTGGAYHGYTF	TGTGCCAGCACCGGGACAGGGGGCGCATATCATGGCTACACCTTC
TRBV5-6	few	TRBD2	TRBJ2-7	CASSSLAGRSYEQYF	TGTGCCAGCAGCTCTCTAGCGGGGCGCTCCTACGAGCAGTACTTC
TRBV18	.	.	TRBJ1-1	CASSRAANTEAFF	TGTGCCAGCTCACGTGCCGCGAACACTGAAGCTTTCTTT
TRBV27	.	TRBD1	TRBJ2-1	CASSLGLERGGHEQFF	TGTGCCAGCAGTTTAGGTCTCGAGAGAGGGGGCCATGAGCAGTTCTTC
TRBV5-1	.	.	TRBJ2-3	CASTFNQIPPDTQYF	TGCGCCAGCACATTTAACCAAATCCCACCAGATACGCAGTATTTT
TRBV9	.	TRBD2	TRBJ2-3	CASGISGSADTQYF	TGTGCCAGCGGCATTAGCGGGAGTGCAGATACGCAGTATTTT
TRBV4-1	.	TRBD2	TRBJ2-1	CASSQDTSGRAVEQFF	TGCGCCAGCAGCCAAGATACGAGCGGGAGGGCGGTTGAGCAGTTCTTC
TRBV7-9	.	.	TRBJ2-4	CASSLVTAVRDIQYF	TGTGCCAGCAGCTTGGTGACAGCCGTTAGGGACATTCAGTACTTC
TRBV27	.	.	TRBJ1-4	CASSLGGLTNEKLFF	TGTGCCAGCAGCCTAGGGGGGCTGACTAATGAAAAACTGTTTTTT
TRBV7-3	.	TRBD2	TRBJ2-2	CASSRTSGPSELFF	TGTGCCAGCAGCCGGACTAGCGGACCTAGCGAGCTGTTTTTT
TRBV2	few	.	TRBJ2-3	CASSESTDTQYF	TGTGCCAGCAGTGAATCCACGGATACGCAGTATTTT
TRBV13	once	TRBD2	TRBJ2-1	CASSARLAEAYNEQFF	TGTGCCAGCAGCGCGAGACTAGCGGAGGCTTACAATGAGCAGTTCTTC
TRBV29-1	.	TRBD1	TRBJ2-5	CSVTTGGQETQYF	TGCAGCGTTACCACAGGGGGCCAAGAGACCCAGTACTTC
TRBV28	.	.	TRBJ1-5	CASSLRQDSNQPQHF	TGTGCCAGCAGTTTACGGCAGGATAGCAATCAGCCCCAGCATTTT
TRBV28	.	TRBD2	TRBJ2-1	CASRDLAGGNNEQFF	TGTGCCAGCAGGGACCTAGCGGGAGGGAATAATGAGCAGTTCTTC
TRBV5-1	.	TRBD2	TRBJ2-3	CASSLTPGLAGSQDTQYF	TGCGCCAGCAGCTTAACCCCGGGACTAGCGGGAAGTCAAGATACGCAGTATTTT
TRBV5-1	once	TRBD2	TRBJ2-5	CASSLGRGPLAEETQYF	TGCGCCAGCAGCTTGGGCCGAGGCCCACTAGCGGAAGAGACCCAGTACTTC
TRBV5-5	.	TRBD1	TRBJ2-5	CASSARQGARETQYF	TGTGCCAGCAGCGCGAGACAGGGGGCGCGTGAGACCCAGTACTTC
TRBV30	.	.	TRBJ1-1	CAWSEHLHTEAFF	TGTGCCTGGAGCGAACACCTACACACTGAAGCTTTCTTT
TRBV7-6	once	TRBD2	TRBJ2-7	CASSLAAGGSYEQYF	TGTGCCAGCAGCTTAGCAGCGGGGGGGTCCTACGAGCAGTACTTC
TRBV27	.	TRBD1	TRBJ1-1	CASSLNRGGTEAFF	TGTGCCAGCAGCCTGAACAGGGGAGGGACTGAAGCTTTCTTT
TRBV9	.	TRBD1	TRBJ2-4	CASSAYFQGAGNIQYF	TGTGCCAGCAGCGCATATTTCCAGGGGGCGGGAAACATTCAGTACTTC
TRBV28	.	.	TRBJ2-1	CASSLLVVRDNEQFF	TGTGCCAGCAGTCTACTAGTTGTGAGGGACAATGAGCAGTTCTTC
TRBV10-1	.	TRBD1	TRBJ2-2	CASSRDRGRRGELFF	TGCGCCAGCAGCCGGGACAGGGGGCGCCGCGGGGAGCTGTTTTTT
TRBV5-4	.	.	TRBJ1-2	CASSSETLYGYTF	TGTGCCAGCAGCTCGGAGACCCTCTATGGCTACACCTTC
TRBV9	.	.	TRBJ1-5	CASSVDNNQPQHF	TGTGCCAGCAGCGTAGACAACAATCAGCCCCAGCATTTT
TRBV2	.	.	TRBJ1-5	CASSLPPESRSQPQHF	TGTGCCAGCAGCCTACCCCCGGAGTCCAGGAGCCAGCCCCAGCATTTT
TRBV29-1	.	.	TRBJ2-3	CSGGDTQYF	TGCAGCGGAGGGGATACGCAGTATTTT
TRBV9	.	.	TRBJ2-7	CASSATPTRGTYEQYF	TGTGCCAGCAGCGCCACCCCGACAAGGGGGACCTACGAGCAGTACTTC
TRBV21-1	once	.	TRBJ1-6	CASGIIKGHNSPLHF	TGTGCCAGCGGAATTATCAAGGGGCATAATTCACCCCTCCACTTT
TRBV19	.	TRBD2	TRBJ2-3	CASSISGGSTDTQYF	TGTGCCAGTAGTATTTCGGGAGGAAGCACAGATACGCAGTATTTT
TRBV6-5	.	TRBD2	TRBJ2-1	CASSRTSAVRAFF	TGTGCCAGCAGCCGGACTAGCGCAGTTAGGGCGTTCTTC
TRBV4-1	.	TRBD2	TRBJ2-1	CASSQGAPTSGSANEQFF	TGCGCCAGCAGCCAAGGGGCGCCAACTAGCGGGAGTGCAAATGAGCAGTTCTTC
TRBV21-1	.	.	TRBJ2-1	CASNGNEQFF	TGTGCCAGCAACGGAAATGAGCAGTTCTTC